A selection of T cell receptor beta chains follows, all from one sample in a study of blood T cell repertoires in COVID-19. Profiled with immunoSEQ multiplex PCR; TCRdb holds only in-frame clones, not every one. This sample has about 130,000 clones, with roughly 79% found just once. Sequencing input: peripheral blood. The receptor set was obtained from a human donor in a cohort sampled during active COVID-19. The CDR3 runs from the conserved cysteine through the conserved F or W. The D gene is left open where the match is weak. Clone size is not always given. Where it is, it says once, few, many or a class for expanded clones.

D	size	V	J	DNA	CDR3
TRBD1	NA	TRBV18	TRBJ2-7	TGTGCCAGCTCATGGACAGGGGGGAGCTCCTACGAGCAGTACTTC	CASSWTGGSSYEQYF
NA	NA	TRBV6-5	TRBJ1-5	TGTGCCAGCAATCGGTACAGCAATCAGCCCCAGCATTTT	CASNRYSNQPQHF
NA	NA	TRBV30	TRBJ1-1	TGTGCCTGGAGTCTCCAGGGGCGGGCAGCTTTCTTT	CAWSLQGRAAFF
NA	NA	TRBV9	TRBJ1-1	TGTGCCAGCAGCGCGACAGGAGTTATGAACACTGAAGCTTTCTTT	CASSATGVMNTEAFF
NA	NA	TRBV11-3	TRBJ2-7	TGTGCCAGCAGCCCCCGGGGAGATAAATACGAGCAGTACTTC	CASSPRGDKYEQYF
NA	NA	TRBV7-9	TRBJ2-7	TGTGCCAGCAGCTACCTGACAGAGAGCTACGAGCAGTACTTC	CASSYLTESYEQYF
NA	NA	TRBV7-2	TRBJ1-6	TGTGCCAGCAGCTCCAGGCAGGGTTATAATTCACCCCTCCACTTT	CASSSRQGYNSPLHF
NA	NA	TRBV11-2	TRBJ2-3	TGTGCCAGCAGCTTTGAGGCCAACCCTAGCACAGATACGCAGTATTTT	CASSFEANPSTDTQYF
TRBD1	NA	TRBV2	TRBJ2-1	TGTGCCAGCAGACCGACAGGGTTAAATGAGCAGTTCTTC	CASRPTGLNEQFF
TRBD1	NA	TRBV3-1/TRBV3-2	TRBJ2-7	TGTGCCAGCAGCCAACTCGGGACAGGGGGGAACGAGCAGTACTTC	CASSQLGTGGNEQYF
TRBD1	few	TRBV23-1	TRBJ2-5	TGCGCCAGCAGCTTCGTCAGGGGGCAGGAAGAGACCCAGTACTTC	CASSFVRGQEETQYF